These T cell receptor beta chains were read from a single sample in a study of Graves' ophthalmopathy and Graves' hyperthyroidism. TCRdb recomputed calls from the multiplex PCR reads with MiXCR, one row per CDR3 protein. The sample has 650,000 to 900,000 distinct CDR3 sequences; around 40% are singletons. Input material: peripheral blood. These receptor sequences come from an adult man with Graves' ophthalmopathy. Each CDR3 is given with its conserved first and last residue. The order of the fields is clone size, J gene, D gene, V gene, CDR3 length, CDR3 protein, CDR3 DNA. D genes are given only for firm matches. Expanded clones get a size class; other rows say once, few or many, or leave the size out.

>few|TRBJ2-2|TRBD1|TRBV15|17
CATSPDVDRQNTGELFF
TGTGCCACCAGCCCCGACGTGGACAGGCAGAACACCGGGGAGCTGTTTTTT
>.|TRBJ2-5|TRBD1|TRBV20-1|12
CSARTGAKTQYF
TGCAGTGCTAGGACAGGGGCCAAGACCCAGTACTTC
>few|TRBJ2-5|.|TRBV19|17
CASSIYPLSKEGETQYF
TGTGCCAGTAGTATCTATCCCCTATCGAAGGAGGGCGAGACCCAGTACTTC
>many|TRBJ2-7|.|TRBV20-1|13
CSARPRTNYEQYF
TGCAGTGCTAGACCAAGGACGAACTACGAGCAGTACTTC
>many|TRBJ1-3|.|TRBV2|13
CASSEGVGDTIYF
TGTGCCAGCAGTGAAGGGGTAGGGGACACCATATATTTT
>.|TRBJ2-7|TRBD1|TRBV7-2|18
CASSLVSAQGAASYEQYF
TGTGCCAGCAGCTTAGTTTCAGCGCAGGGGGCCGCCTCCTACGAGCAGTACTTC
>few|TRBJ2-7|.|TRBV5-1|16
CASSLALLADSYEQYF
TGCGCCAGCAGCTTGGCTCTCCTAGCTGATTCCTACGAGCAGTACTTC
>.|TRBJ1-4|.|TRBV7-9|13
CAWSGTGNEKLFF
TGTGCCTGGAGCGGGACGGGGAATGAAAAACTGTTTTTT
>once|TRBJ2-7|TRBD1|TRBV5-8|16
CASSFGQGAGINEQYF
TGTGCCAGCAGCTTCGGACAGGGGGCCGGAATTAACGAGCAGTACTTC
>.|TRBJ2-3|TRBD2|TRBV2|16
CASSDRTSGRTDTQYF
TGTGCCAGCAGTGACCGGACTAGCGGGCGCACGGATACGCAGTATTTT
>.|TRBJ2-7|.|TRBV7-2|21
CASSQENWDRVLAGGSYEQYF
TGTGCCAGCAGCCAAGAGAATTGGGACAGGGTGTTAGCGGGAGGATCCTACGAGCAGTACTTC
>.|TRBJ2-2|TRBD1|TRBV9|15
CASSVAGTGSGELFF
TGTGCCAGCAGCGTAGCAGGGACAGGGTCCGGGGAGCTGTTTTTT
>.|TRBJ2-7|TRBD1|TRBV29-1|15
CSAKGDGTDGYEQYF
TGCAGCGCCAAAGGAGACGGGACAGATGGATACGAGCAGTACTTC
>.|TRBJ2-5|TRBD1|TRBV10-3|14
CAISEQGELETQYF
TGTGCCATCAGTGAGCAGGGGGAACTAGAGACCCAGTACTTC
>.|TRBJ1-1|.|TRBV20-1|13
CSASGTGITEAFF
TGCAGTGCTAGTGGAACGGGGATTACTGAAGCTTTCTTT
>.|TRBJ2-7|TRBD2|TRBV10-3|15
CASSTGTSGWREQYF
TGTGCCAGCAGCACCGGGACTAGCGGGTGGCGAGAGCAGTACTTC
>.|TRBJ2-3|.|TRBV24-1|15
CATSDPGTEEDTQYF
TGTGCCACCAGTGATCCAGGGACGGAGGAGGATACGCAGTATTTT
>.|TRBJ1-3|.|TRBV5-1|16
CASSLAGAAAGNTIYF
TGCGCCAGCAGCTTGGCTGGAGCTGCGGCCGGAAACACCATATATTTT
>few|TRBJ2-5|.|TRBV11-2|12
CASSQLPGTQYF
TGTGCCAGCAGCCAGCTTCCGGGGACCCAGTACTTC
>once|TRBJ2-5|.|TRBV19|15
CASSMRQIPQETQYF
TGTGCCAGTAGTATGCGCCAGATACCTCAAGAGACCCAGTACTTC
>.|TRBJ1-2|.|TRBV7-9|15
CASSQVLTDYFGYTF
TGCGCCAGCAGCCAAGTCCTTACGGACTACTTTGGCTACACCTTC
>.|TRBJ2-7|.|TRBV11-1|15
CASSTLTGDFCEQYF
TGTGCCAGCAGCACTCTAACGGGGGATTTTTGCGAGCAGTACTTC
>.|TRBJ1-5|TRBD1|TRBV10-2|17
CASSAGKQGGSSQPQHF
TGCGCCAGCAGTGCGGGGAAACAGGGGGGCAGTTCTCAGCCCCAGCATTTT
>.|TRBJ1-5|TRBD1|TRBV24-1|14
CATSPSTGDQPQHF
TGTGCCACCAGTCCGTCGACAGGGGATCAGCCCCAGCATTTT
>once|TRBJ1-3|.|TRBV20-1|17
CSAKGSGDSGTGNTIYF
TGCAGTGCCAAAGGGAGTGGGGACTCAGGCACTGGAAACACCATATATTTT
>.|TRBJ1-5|TRBD1|TRBV15|15
CATSKDRGQNQPQHF
TGTGCCACCAGCAAAGACAGGGGGCAAAATCAGCCCCAGCATTTT
>many|TRBJ1-1|.|TRBV7-9|13
CASSLVFNTEAFF
TGTGCCAGCAGCTTAGTGTTCAACACTGAAGCTTTCTTT
>.|TRBJ1-1|.|TRBV4-1|14
CASSTYGGSTEAFF
TGCGCCAGCAGCACTTACGGAGGGAGCACTGAAGCTTTCTTT
>few|TRBJ2-7|TRBD2|TRBV2|13
CASSLGTRYEQYF
TGTGCCAGCAGCCTCGGGACTAGGTACGAGCAGTACTTC